One and the same sample provided the 22 T cell receptor beta chains below, sequenced in a study of blood T cell repertoires in COVID-19. Sequenced by immunoSEQ multiplex PCR; TCRdb stores in-frame clones only, minus some. The data show roughly 670,000 clones, around 89% seen once. Material: peripheral blood. The receptor source for this set is a woman between 18 and 29 years old with acute or convalescent COVID-19.

The chain carries TRBV6-2 or TRBV6-3 and TRBJ1-2; 10 bases are shared with TRBD1. Per germline, CDR1 MNHEY and CDR2 SVGEGT. This CDR3 is built from 16 residues. The V gene end was trimmed by 5 bases and the J gene end by 2 bases; junction bases not matched to a gene: 8. CDR3 in amino acids: CASSDRGRRTNYGYTF. DNA for the CDR3: TGTGCCAGCAGTGACAGGGGGCGCCGAACAAACTATGGCTACACCTTC.

J is TRBJ2-2 and V is TRBV6-2 or TRBV6-3, with D tentatively TRBD2 (7 bases). Trimming pared 0 bases from V and 1 base from J, leaving 21 bases between. The CDR3 is made up of 20 amino acids. CDR1 is MNHEY and CDR2 is SVGEGT in the germline V gene. In DNA form, the CDR3 reads TGTGCCAGCAGTTACTCGGGAACGGGGGGCATAAAAGTGAACACCGGGGAGCTGTTTTTT. This encodes CASSYSGTGGIKVNTGELFF.

This clone was seen just once. The chain combines TRBV9 with TRBJ1-1, with D tentatively TRBD1 (6 bases). Germline CDR1 SGDLS, CDR2 YYNGEE. The CDR3 sequence is 14 residues long. Trimming left V 4 bases short and J 5 bases short, with 15 bases between. CDR3 region: CASSPTGWETEAFF. DNA of the CDR3: TGTGCCAGCAGCCCTACAGGGTGGGAGACTGAAGCTTTCTTT.

V is TRBV5-6 and J is TRBJ1-4; 8 bases align to TRBD1. Unmatched junction bases numbered 3, after V lost 4 bases and J lost 4 bases. The CDR3 totals 14 residues. In germline, CDR1 is SGHDT, CDR2 YYEEEE. CDR3 amino acids: CASSQGAGNEKLFF. For the CDR3, the DNA is TGTGCCAGCAGCCAGGGGGCTGGTAATGAAAAACTGTTTTTT.

The chain is built from TRBV5-1 and TRBJ2-6; D gene unclear. V was shortened by 7 bases and J by 1 base, with 9 bases between the two germline ends. This CDR3 is built from 14 residues. Germline V CDR1 and CDR2: SGHRS, YFSETQ. The CDR3 sequence is CASSGVSGANVLTF. In DNA form, the CDR3 reads TGCGCCAGCTCAGGCGTTTCTGGGGCCAACGTCCTGACTTTC. Supplemented by reference TRBV5-1 and TRBJ2-6, the full variable domain reads KAGVTQTPRYLIKTRGQQVTLSCSPISGHRSVSWYQQTPGQGLQFLFEYFSETQRNKGNFPGRFSGRQFSNSRSEMNVSTLELGDSALYLCASSGVSGANVLTFGAGSRLTVL.

V and J are TRBV7-9 and TRBJ1-5; tentatively, D is TRBD1 (5 bases). The length of the CDR3 is 15 residues. V lost 8 bases and J lost 4, with 18 bases in between. Germline-derived CDR1 and CDR2 are SEHNR and FQNEAQ (reference sequence). CDR3 residues: CASQDETAYNQPQHF. The CDR3 DNA follows: TGTGCCAGCCAGGACGAGACAGCTTATAATCAGCCCCAGCATTTT.

The chain employs TRBV18 and TRBJ1-2, with D uncertain. Per the germline V gene, CDR1 is KGHSH and CDR2 is LQKENI. This CDR3 spans 15 amino acids. The V gene lost 2 bases and the J gene lost 4 bases, with 14 bases spanning the gap. The CDR3: CASSPDSRSSYGYTF. The DNA of the CDR3 is TGTGCCAGCTCACCAGACTCACGGTCGAGCTATGGCTACACCTTC.

The chain uses TRBV7-9 and TRBJ1-3; D possibly corresponds to TRBD1 (6 bases). The germline V gene encodes CDR1 SEHNR and CDR2 FQNEAQ (reference sequence). This CDR3 contains 12 residues. V lost 3 bases and J 16 bases, leaving 16 bases between the germline ends. Here the CDR3 reads CASSFSDSPLYF. DNA for the CDR3: TGTGCCAGCAGCTTTTCGGACAGCCCCCTTTATTTT. Using reference TRBV7-9 and TRBJ1-3 for the parts outside the CDR3, the full variable domain is DTGVSQNPRHKITKRGQNVTFRCDPISEHNRLYWYRQTLGQGPEFLTYFQNEAQLEKSRLLSDRFSAERPKGSFSTLEIQRTEQGDSAMYLCASSFSDSPLYFGEGSWLTVV.

In this sample, this clone turned up once. The DNA for the CDR3 is TGTGCCAGTAGTATCCTGGGACAGGGTGTTAACTATGGCTACACCTTC. It specifies CASSILGQGVNYGYTF. The chain links TRBV19 to TRBJ1-2, with 9 bases fitting TRBD1. Germline lookup yields CDR1 LNHDA and CDR2 SQIVND (reference sequence). Trimming at V came to 3 bases and at J to 1 base, leaving 6 bases not matched to a gene. The CDR3 extends over 16 amino acids.

The genes are TRBV24-1 and TRBJ2-2; 8 bases agree with TRBD2. Germline V gives CDR1 KGHDR, CDR2 SFDVKD. J lost 4 bases, V lost 6 bases, and 3 bases had no gene match. The CDR3 length is 14 residues. For the CDR3, the DNA is TGTGCCACCAGTCGGGGGGGGCCCACCGGGGAGCTGTTTTTT. This gives the protein CATSRGGPTGELFF.

The chain couples TRBV6-5 to TRBJ1-1; unclear D gene. CDR3 length: 13 residues. CDR1 and CDR2 (germline): MNHEY, SVGAGI. The germline V and J ends were trimmed by 5 bases and 1 base, with 8 bases remaining between them. CDR3 nucleotide sequence: TGTGCCAGCAGTCCTCGGAGGAACACTGAAGCTTTCTTT. This encodes CASSPRRNTEAFF.

The chain carries TRBV19 and TRBJ1-2; TRBD1 aligns across 7 bases. The V gene end was trimmed by 8 bases and the J gene end by 5 bases; junction bases not matched to a gene: 11. CDR1 and CDR2 (germline): LNHDA, SQIVND (reference sequence). The CDR3 spans 14 residues. The CDR3 nucleotides read TGTGCCAGTTCCCGGGACAGCAACTCGTATGGCTACACCTTC. Translated, it gives CASSRDSNSYGYTF.

The chain joins TRBV19 to TRBJ1-5; D call uncertain. V was shortened by 3 bases and J by 5 bases, with 20 bases between the two germline ends. This CDR3 contains 17 residues. Germline assignment: CDR1 LNHDA and CDR2 SQIVND (reference sequence). The CDR3 DNA reads TGTGCCAGTAGTATCCACCGACTCGTCGTCGGGGATCAGCCCCAGCATTTT. As protein: CASSIHRLVVGDQPQHF.

This chain connects TRBV5-5 to TRBJ1-1, with D unresolved. V lost 1 base and J lost 5, with 9 bases in between. Germline V lookup: CDR1 SGHKS, CDR2 YYEKEE (reference sequence). This CDR3 spans 13 amino acids. The chain's CDR3 is CASSLPGETEAFF. The CDR3 DNA sequence: TGTGCCAGCAGCTTGCCCGGGGAGACTGAAGCTTTCTTT.

The genes are TRBV5-1 and TRBJ1-2; D remains ambiguous. Deletions cut 2 bases from V and 8 bases from J, with 13 bases between. Germline-derived CDR1 and CDR2 are SGHRS and YFSETQ. The CDR3 extends over 13 amino acids. The CDR3 coding sequence is TGCGCCAGCAGCTTATCGAGGCGGCGGGGCTACACCTTC. Encoded protein: CASSLSRRRGYTF.

The chain uses TRBV3-1 (or the pseudogene TRBV3-2) and TRBJ2-1, with 7 bases identical to TRBD2. V lost 0 bases and J lost 4; bases outside the gene matches: 3. There are 15 residues in the CDR3. The V gene's germline CDR1 is LGHDT and CDR2 YNNKEL (reference sequence). In nucleotides, the CDR3 is TGTGCCAGCAGCCAAGACCTAGCGGCTTACAATGAGCAGTTCTTC. Protein product: CASSQDLAAYNEQFF.

The CDR3: CASSFIQVSSPLHF. The CDR3 DNA sequence: TGTGCCAGCAGTTTTATACAGGTCTCTTCACCCCTCCACTTT. The rearrangement joins TRBV28 to TRBJ1-6; a weak D match, TRBD1 (5 bases). The germline gives CDR1 MDHEN, CDR2 SYDVKM. V shed 3 bases and J shed 9 bases, with 12 bases lying between them. The CDR3 is 14 residues long. Full variable domain (missing parts from reference TRBV28 and TRBJ1-6): DVKVTQSSRYLVKRTGEKVFLECVQDMDHENMFWYRQDPGLGLRLIYFSYDVKMKEKGDIPEGYSVSREKKERFSLILESASTNQTSMYLCASSFIQVSSPLHFGNGTRLTVT.

The gene calls are TRBV4-3 and TRBJ1-2; TRBD1 matches 8 bases. CDR3 length equals 15 residues. V lost 0 bases, J lost 4 bases, and 4 bases stayed unmatched. Germline lookup yields CDR1 LGHNA and CDR2 YSLEER. CDR3 amino acids: CASSQDFGTGYGYTF. The CDR3 nucleotides are TGCGCCAGCAGCCAAGATTTCGGGACAGGCTATGGCTACACCTTC.

V is TRBV15 and J is TRBJ1-3; D is unresolved. Germline-derived CDR1 and CDR2 are LNHNV and YYDKDF (reference sequence). Trimming stripped 5 bases from V and 0 bases from J, with 11 bases between. The CDR3 is 15 residues long. CDR3 nucleotides: TGTGCCACCAGCCCGATACGGGACTCTGGAAACACCATATATTTT. The encoded protein is CATSPIRDSGNTIYF. Full variable domain (missing parts from reference TRBV15 and TRBJ1-3): DAMVIQNPRYQVTQFGKPVTLSCSQTLNHNVMYWYQQKSSQAPKLLFHYYDKDFNNEADTPDNFQSRRPNTSFCFLDIRSPGLGDTAMYLCATSPIRDSGNTIYFGEGSWLTVV.

The chain recombines TRBV2 with TRBJ1-3; D is perhaps TRBD1 (5 bases). CDR1 is SNHLY, CDR2 FYNNEI, per germline. CDR3 length: 17 amino acids. V gave up 3 bases and J gave up 7 bases, with 22 bases separating them. CDR3 nucleotides: TGTGCCAGCAGTGAGGGCAGAGCGTCGGTCGGGGGTAACACCATATATTTT. Protein: CASSEGRASVGGNTIYF.

The CDR3 is CASSQPLKGDRFTPYGYTF. The CDR3 nucleotides read TGCGCCAGCAGTCAACCCTTGAAGGGAGACAGGTTTACTCCATATGGCTACACCTTC. The chain recombines TRBV23-1 with TRBJ1-2, with a possible D match to TRBD1 (6 bases). Being an ORF, TRBV23-1 has a function that is uncertain. The CDR3 covers 19 residues. Trimming left V 2 bases short and J 5 bases short, with 27 bases between.

The chain recombines TRBV19 with TRBJ2-2; D is possibly TRBD2 (5 bases). V lost 7 bases and J lost 3, with 15 bases in between. The length of the CDR3 is 15 residues. Germline CDR1 is LNHDA and CDR2 is SQIVND (reference sequence). The CDR3 bases are TGTGCCAGTACTAGCAATGGACGTGACACCGGGGAGCTGTTTTTT. This codes for CASTSNGRDTGELFF.